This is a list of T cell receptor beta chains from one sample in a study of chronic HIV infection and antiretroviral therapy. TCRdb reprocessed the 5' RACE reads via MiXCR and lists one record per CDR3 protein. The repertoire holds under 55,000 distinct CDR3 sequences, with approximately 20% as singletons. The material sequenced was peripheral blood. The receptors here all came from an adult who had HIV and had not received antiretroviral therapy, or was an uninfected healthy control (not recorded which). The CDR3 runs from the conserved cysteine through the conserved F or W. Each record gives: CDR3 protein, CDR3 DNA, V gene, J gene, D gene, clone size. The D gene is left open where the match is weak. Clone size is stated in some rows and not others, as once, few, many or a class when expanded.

CDR3: CASSIALAGEGRETQYF
DNA: TGTGCCAGTAGTATCGCACTAGCGGGAGAGGGCCGAGAGACCCAGTACTTC
V: TRBV19
J: TRBJ2-5
D: TRBD2
size: -

CDR3: CSVGGSQKRSSYEQYF
DNA: TGCAGCGTTGGGGGCAGCCAAAAACGCAGCTCCTACGAGCAGTACTTC
V: TRBV29-1
J: TRBJ2-7
D: -
size: -

CDR3: CASSLWERTEAFF
DNA: TGTGCCAGCAGTTTATGGGAGAGGACTGAAGCTTTCTTT
V: TRBV27
J: TRBJ1-1
D: -
size: -

CDR3: CATSQRQGIWFSFMETQYF
DNA: TGTGCCACCAGCCAGAGACAGGGTATTTGGTTCTCTTTTATGGAGACCCAGTACTTC
V: TRBV15
J: TRBJ2-5
D: TRBD1
size: -

CDR3: CATSDPLGFENEQFF
DNA: TGTGCCACCAGTGATCCCCTGGGCTTCGAGAATGAGCAGTTCTTC
V: TRBV24-1
J: TRBJ2-1
D: -
size: few

CDR3: CASSSDGPDTQYF
DNA: TGTGCCAGCAGCTCGGACGGGCCAGATACGCAGTATTTT
V: TRBV7-6
J: TRBJ2-3
D: -
size: -

CDR3: CASSYRWTGGNTEAFF
DNA: TGTGCCAGCAGTTACCGTTGGACAGGGGGGAACACTGAAGCTTTCTTT
V: TRBV6-5
J: TRBJ1-1
D: TRBD1
size: few

CDR3: CASSSKTPTEAFF
DNA: TGTGCCAGCAGTTCCAAGACACCCACTGAAGCTTTCTTT
V: TRBV6-5
J: TRBJ1-1
D: -
size: -

CDR3: CATWTNGAFF
DNA: TGTGCCACCTGGACCAATGGGGCTTTCTTT
V: TRBV28
J: TRBJ1-1
D: -
size: few

CDR3: CASRADRDNQPQHF
DNA: TGTGCCAGCAGAGCCGACAGAGACAATCAGCCCCAGCATTTT
V: TRBV6-8
J: TRBJ1-5
D: -
size: few

CDR3: CASRGTGGQGDTQYF
DNA: TGTGCCAGCAGAGGTACAGGGGGCCAAGGAGATACGCAGTATTTT
V: TRBV2
J: TRBJ2-3
D: TRBD1
size: -

CDR3: CATSDLRGGLREQFF
DNA: TGTGCCACCAGTGATTTGCGGGGGGGGCTGAGGGAGCAGTTCTTC
V: TRBV24-1
J: TRBJ2-1
D: TRBD2
size: few

CDR3: CSASSSTGRPPDTQYF
DNA: TGCAGTGCTAGTTCCTCTACTGGGAGGCCCCCAGATACGCAGTATTTT
V: TRBV20-1
J: TRBJ2-3
D: -
size: -

CDR3: CASSPRSQETQYF
DNA: TGTGCCAGCAGCCCCCGGAGCCAAGAGACCCAGTACTTC
V: TRBV12-3/TRBV12-4
J: TRBJ2-5
D: -
size: -

CDR3: CASSLHGSPEAFF
DNA: TGTGCCAGCAGTTTACACGGTTCGCCTGAAGCTTTCTTT
V: TRBV27
J: TRBJ1-1
D: -
size: few

CDR3: CATSRVPSGPQHF
DNA: TGTGCCACCAGCAGAGTTCCATCTGGGCCCCAGCATTTT
V: TRBV15
J: TRBJ1-5
D: -
size: -

CDR3: CASTGLGPGEQYF
DNA: TGTGCCAGCACGGGACTCGGTCCGGGGGAGCAGTACTTC
V: TRBV27
J: TRBJ2-7
D: -
size: few

CDR3: CASSSLSGKAHNEQFF
DNA: TGTGCCAGCAGCTCCCTTAGCGGGAAAGCACACAATGAGCAGTTCTTC
V: TRBV11-2
J: TRBJ2-1
D: TRBD2
size: -

CDR3: CASSLKLAGSTDTQYF
DNA: TGTGCCAGCAGCTTAAAACTAGCGGGGAGCACAGATACGCAGTATTTT
V: TRBV11-3
J: TRBJ2-3
D: TRBD2
size: -

CDR3: CSVEGNRDEQYF
DNA: TGCAGCGTTGAGGGAAACAGGGACGAGCAGTACTTC
V: TRBV29-1
J: TRBJ2-7
D: -
size: -

CDR3: CASSLAPLNDEQFF
DNA: TGTGCCAGCAGCTTAGCCCCCCTTAACGATGAGCAGTTCTTC
V: TRBV7-2
J: TRBJ2-1
D: -
size: few

CDR3: CATMVAGRYEQFF
DNA: TGTGCCACCATGGTAGCGGGGAGGTATGAGCAGTTCTTC
V: TRBV24-1
J: TRBJ2-1
D: TRBD2
size: few

CDR3: CAWSREGQTNYGYTF
DNA: TGTGCCTGGAGTCGGGAGGGACAGACTAACTATGGCTACACCTTC
V: TRBV30
J: TRBJ1-2
D: TRBD1
size: -

CDR3: CAWSVSGPEAFF
DNA: TGTGCCTGGAGTGTATCTGGGCCAGAAGCTTTCTTT
V: TRBV30
J: TRBJ1-1
D: -
size: few

CDR3: CASRPKAGEQYF
DNA: TGTGCCAGCAGGCCTAAAGCGGGCGAGCAGTACTTC
V: TRBV7-6
J: TRBJ2-7
D: -
size: -

CDR3: CASSRGQNTDTQYF
DNA: TGCGCCAGCAGCCGGGGCCAGAACACAGATACGCAGTATTTT
V: TRBV5-1
J: TRBJ2-3
D: -
size: -

CDR3: CASSRPELNTIYF
DNA: TGTGCCAGCAGTCGCCCCGAATTAAACACCATATATTTT
V: TRBV28
J: TRBJ1-3
D: -
size: few

CDR3: CASSFYVRGSNYGYTF
DNA: TGTGCCAGCAGTTTCTATGTCAGGGGATCTAACTATGGCTACACCTTC
V: TRBV28
J: TRBJ1-2
D: -
size: few

CDR3: CASSESRLAGPYEQYF
DNA: TGCGCCAGCAGTGAGTCTCGGCTAGCGGGTCCCTACGAGCAGTACTTC
V: TRBV10-1
J: TRBJ2-7
D: TRBD2
size: few

CDR3: CAISEPGLERNEQFF
DNA: TGTGCCATCAGTGAGCCGGGACTAGAGCGCAATGAGCAGTTCTTC
V: TRBV10-3
J: TRBJ2-1
D: TRBD2
size: few

CDR3: CASSVVEGGNEQFF
DNA: TGTGCCAGCAGCGTAGTCGAGGGAGGGAATGAGCAGTTCTTC
V: TRBV9
J: TRBJ2-1
D: TRBD2
size: -

CDR3: CASIGPHSGANVLTF
DNA: TGTGCCAGCATAGGACCGCACTCTGGGGCCAACGTCCTGACTTTC
V: TRBV2
J: TRBJ2-6
D: -
size: -

CDR3: CASSLGYTQYF
DNA: TGCGCCAGCAGCTTGGGTTATACGCAGTATTTT
V: TRBV5-1
J: TRBJ2-3
D: -
size: few

CDR3: CASNDVVGEQFF
DNA: TGTGCCAGCAACGACGTGGTCGGAGAGCAGTTCTTC
V: TRBV28
J: TRBJ2-1
D: -
size: -

CDR3: CSAREQGGYTF
DNA: TGCAGTGCTAGAGAACAGGGTGGCTACACCTTC
V: TRBV20-1
J: TRBJ1-2
D: -
size: -

CDR3: CASSFASRGYEQYF
DNA: TGTGCCAGCAGTTTTGCCTCTCGGGGGTACGAGCAGTACTTC
V: TRBV28
J: TRBJ2-7
D: -
size: -

CDR3: CASSQVPGQGYEQYF
DNA: TGTGCCAGCAGCCAAGTCCCGGGACAGGGGTACGAGCAGTACTTC
V: TRBV3-1
J: TRBJ2-7
D: TRBD1
size: -

CDR3: CASSLEGGLGEQFF
DNA: TGTGCCAGCAGCTTAGAAGGGGGATTGGGTGAGCAGTTCTTC
V: TRBV7-2
J: TRBJ2-1
D: -
size: few

CDR3: CASSLDKGPPDTQYF
DNA: TGCGCCAGCAGCTTGGATAAGGGCCCCCCAGATACGCAGTATTTT
V: TRBV5-1
J: TRBJ2-3
D: -
size: -

CDR3: CSASRVTFGYTF
DNA: TGCAGTGCTAGTCGGGTGACATTTGGCTACACCTTC
V: TRBV20-1
J: TRBJ1-2
D: -
size: -

CDR3: CASSYCPPRHF
DNA: TGTGCCAGCAGTTATTGCCCTCCCCGGCATTTT
V: TRBV6-5
J: TRBJ1-5
D: -
size: -

CDR3: CSVEDTQYF
DNA: TGCAGCGTTGAAGATACGCAGTATTTT
V: TRBV29-1
J: TRBJ2-3
D: -
size: -

CDR3: CASSQELGRTYEQYF
DNA: TGCGCCAGCAGCCAAGAACTTGGCAGAACCTACGAGCAGTACTTC
V: TRBV4-1
J: TRBJ2-7
D: -
size: -

CDR3: CASRFGSGANVLTF
DNA: TGTGCCAGCAGATTCGGCTCTGGGGCCAACGTCCTGACTTTC
V: TRBV28
J: TRBJ2-6
D: -
size: few

CDR3: CSVRDPEAFF
DNA: TGCAGTGTACGGGACCCTGAAGCTTTCTTT
V: TRBV29-1
J: TRBJ1-1
D: -
size: -

CDR3: CATGTILEIEQYF
DNA: TGTGCCACCGGGACTATCCTCGAGATCGAGCAGTACTTC
V: TRBV28
J: TRBJ2-7
D: TRBD2
size: few

CDR3: CAISESWNQPQHF
DNA: TGTGCCATCAGTGAGTCGTGGAATCAGCCCCAGCATTTT
V: TRBV10-3
J: TRBJ1-5
D: -
size: -

CDR3: CSVGPSGLYEQFF
DNA: TGCAGCGTTGGCCCTAGCGGCTTATACGAGCAGTTCTTC
V: TRBV29-1
J: TRBJ2-1
D: TRBD2
size: few

CDR3: CSARDGRGGETQYF
DNA: TGCAGTGCTAGGGACGGGCGCGGGGGAGAGACCCAGTACTTC
V: TRBV20-1
J: TRBJ2-5
D: TRBD2
size: -

CDR3: CASTFGSTDTQYF
DNA: TGTGCCAGTACTTTCGGATCCACAGATACGCAGTATTTT
V: TRBV19
J: TRBJ2-3
D: -
size: few

CDR3: CSARDAGLLYF
DNA: TGCAGTGCTAGAGATGCCGGCCTCCTGTACTTC
V: TRBV20-1
J: TRBJ2-7
D: -
size: -